This TCR beta chain was sequenced in a study of T cell responses to AZD1222 COVID-19 vaccine. The CDR3 is made up of 21 amino acids. V shed 8 bases, J shed 2 bases, and the junction held 26 bases outside the gene matches. Looked up from germline, CDR1 is MDHEN and CDR2 is SYDVKM. Whole-study results and caveats: After two AZD1222 doses, spike-specific TCR breadth and depth rose versus day 0. Seropositive AZD1222 recipients at baseline numbered only 5 or 6. Regions left unmutated in variants are reportedly the target of nearly half of spike-specific TCRs. The donors showed a predominance of white British ancestry and of females, with possible underestimation of clonal diversity.

About this clone: Its matching antigen is unknown.

Clones were sequenced by immunoSEQ multiplex PCR, and TCRdb holds only the in-frame ones, with some missing. Of about 170,000 clones in the sample, just over 90% were seen once. This receptor was obtained from an adult in good health. The sample was peripheral blood, taken on day 0 of AZD1222 vaccination. The J gene is TRBJ2-5, the V gene TRBV28, with TRBD2 identical over 10 bases. CDR3 protein: CASFHRDTWLPAGGMQETQYF. The CDR3 nucleotides are TGTGCCAGCTTCCACCGGGACACTTGGTTACCAGCGGGGGGGATGCAAGAGACCCAGTACTTC. Variable domain in full (rest from reference TRBV28 and TRBJ2-5): DVKVTQSSRYLVKRTGEKVFLECVQDMDHENMFWYRQDPGLGLRLIYFSYDVKMKEKGDIPEGYSVSREKKERFSLILESASTNQTSMYLCASFHRDTWLPAGGMQETQYFGPGTRLLVL.